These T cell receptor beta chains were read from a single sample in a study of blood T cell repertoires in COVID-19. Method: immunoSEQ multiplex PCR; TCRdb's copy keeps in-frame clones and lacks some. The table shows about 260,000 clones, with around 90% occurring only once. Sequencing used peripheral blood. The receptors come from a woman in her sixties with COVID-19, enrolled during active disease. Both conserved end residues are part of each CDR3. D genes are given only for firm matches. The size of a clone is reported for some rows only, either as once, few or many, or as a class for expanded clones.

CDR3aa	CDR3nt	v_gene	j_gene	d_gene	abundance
CASSLEAGGGTEAFF	TGTGCCAGCAGTTTAGAGGCAGGGGGCGGCACTGAAGCTTTCTTT	TRBV27	TRBJ1-1	TRBD1	.
CASSLDVSGSPLHF	TGCGCCAGCAGCTTGGACGTCTCAGGGTCACCCCTCCACTTT	TRBV5-1	TRBJ1-6	.	.
CASSGGTGTGTYEQYF	TGCGCCAGCAGTGGCGGGACCGGGACAGGGACCTACGAGCAGTACTTC	TRBV10-1	TRBJ2-7	TRBD1	.
CASSRPDRGRGANVLTF	TGTGCCAGCAGTCGTCCCGACAGGGGGCGTGGGGCCAACGTCCTGACTTTC	TRBV6-6	TRBJ2-6	TRBD1	.
CASRYNEKLFF	TGTGCCAGCCGTTATAATGAAAAACTGTTTTTT	TRBV3-1/TRBV3-2	TRBJ1-4	.	few
CATSSSGVGNEQFF	TGTGCCACCAGTTCCTCCGGGGTAGGCAATGAGCAGTTCTTC	TRBV24-1	TRBJ2-1	.	once
CASSPDRGGNQPQHF	TGTGCCAGCTCACCGGATAGGGGGGGGAATCAGCCCCAGCATTTT	TRBV18	TRBJ1-5	.	.
CASSGGGRNQPQHF	TGTGCCAGTAGTGGCGGGGGGCGCAATCAGCCCCAGCATTTT	TRBV19	TRBJ1-5	.	.
CASKLGPGGNTGELFF	TGTGCCAGCAAGTTGGGGCCTGGGGGCAACACCGGGGAGCTGTTTTTT	TRBV7-3	TRBJ2-2	.	once
CASSHPTGPGPDTQYF	TGTGCCAGCAGCCACCCGACAGGCCCCGGGCCAGATACGCAGTATTTT	TRBV7-2	TRBJ2-3	.	.
CAWSVQLQEKLFF	TGTGCCTGGAGTGTACAGCTACAGGAAAAACTGTTTTTT	TRBV30	TRBJ1-4	.	.
CASSGSGRDYEQYF	TGTGCCAGCAGCGGAAGCGGGAGGGACTACGAGCAGTACTTC	TRBV5-4	TRBJ2-7	TRBD2	.
CASRTGGGRTYNEQFF	TGTGCCAGCAGGACCGGTGGGGGGAGAACCTACAATGAGCAGTTCTTC	TRBV7-9	TRBJ2-1	.	.
CASSTTGVETQYF	TGTGCCAGCAGCACCACAGGGGTCGAGACCCAGTACTTC	TRBV7-9	TRBJ2-5	TRBD1	.